These 21 T cell receptor beta chains were all obtained from the same sample, sequenced in a study of vaccination effects on CD4 cells after COVID-19. Using immunoSEQ multiplex PCR, the repertoire was profiled, and TCRdb retains in-frame clones only, with some absent. The data hold some 41,000 clones, with roughly 79% observed a single time. Their recognized antigens are unknown. Expansion of antigen-specific CD4+ T cells with viral peptide pools was carried out by the ViraFEST assay before sequencing. Subsequent to approximately 11 days of culture, CD4+ T cells were isolated. Nucleocapsid antibodies were negative in the vaccine recipients, who had never had SARS-CoV-2 infection. Sequenced material: CD4+ T cells from PBMCs cultured with SARS-CoV-2 spike peptides, taken before COVID-19 vaccination. The receptors come from a human donor who received a COVID-19 vaccine.

The J gene is TRBJ1-2, the V gene TRBV27, with 12 bases that match TRBD1. This CDR3 has 13 amino acids. The V and J ends lost 6 bases and 4 bases, in that order; junction bases with no gene match: 0. Per germline, CDR1 MNHEY and CDR2 SMNVEV (reference sequence). This CDR3 reads CASRGQGAYGYTF. The CDR3 DNA sequence: TGTGCCAGCAGGGGACAGGGGGCCTATGGCTACACCTTC.

The chain carries TRBV5-6 and TRBJ2-1, with TRBD1 matching 8 bases. Germline CDR1 SGHDT, CDR2 YYEEEE. This CDR3 is 16 amino acids long. V was clipped by 3 bases and J by 4 bases; unmatched bases: 9. The CDR3 loop reads CASSYPTGDPYNEQFF. CDR3 nucleotide sequence: TGTGCCAGCAGCTACCCGACAGGGGATCCTTACAATGAGCAGTTCTTC.

The chain is built from TRBV5-6 and TRBJ2-7, with TRBD1 matching over 7 bases. The CDR3 is 15 amino acids. In germline, CDR1 is SGHDT, CDR2 YYEEEE. The V segment lost 3 bases and the J segment 0 bases; nucleotides outside the gene matches: 6. The CDR3 region is CASSSLGDSSYEQYV. Written as DNA, the CDR3 is TGTGCCAGCAGCTCGCTTGGGGACAGCTCCTACGAGCAGTACGTC.

The count of this clone is one. This rearrangement joins TRBV30 to TRBJ2-4; D remains unclear. Trimming removed 1 base at V and 14 bases at J, with 15 bases between. CDR3 size: 12 residues. Per the germline V gene, CDR1 is GTSNPN and CDR2 is SVGIG (reference sequence). The CDR3 region has the DNA TGTGCCTGGAGTGCCTCTAGAAGTCGGAAGTACTTC. This gives the protein CAWSASRSRKYF.

The chain combines TRBV9 with TRBJ2-3, with 7 bases aligning to TRBD1. The trim removed 1 base at V and 2 bases at J, leaving 10 bases unmatched. This CDR3 region has 17 residues. Germline V gene sequence: CDR1 SGDLS, CDR2 YYNGEE. The CDR3 here is CASSVSVRQGVTDTQYF. The CDR3 DNA sequence: TGTGCCAGCAGCGTATCCGTCCGACAGGGTGTCACAGATACGCAGTATTTT.

This clone was picked up a small number of times. The gene calls are TRBV10-3 and TRBJ2-5, with D possibly called TRBD1 or TRBD2 (5 bases each). Germline V CDR1 and CDR2: ENHRY, SYGVKD. This CDR3 comprises 16 residues. V gave up 10 bases and J gave up 2 bases, with 23 bases separating them. The CDR3 region is CATGGRGPGLQETQYF. The CDR3 nucleotides read TGTGCCACCGGCGGTAGGGGACCAGGCCTTCAAGAGACCCAGTACTTC.

The chain couples TRBV6-5 to TRBJ1-2; D is perhaps TRBD1 (6 bases). Germline loops: CDR1 MNHEY, CDR2 SVGAGI. Trimming stripped 0 bases from V and 4 bases from J, with 15 bases between. CDR3 length equals 16 residues. The CDR3 is CASSYSIHRASYGYTF. CDR3 sequence (DNA): TGTGCCAGCAGTTACTCGATACACAGGGCCTCCTATGGCTACACCTTC.

The rearrangement links TRBV6-6 to TRBJ2-7, with 10 bases lining up with TRBD2. The CDR3 runs to 14 residues. V dropped 5 bases and J dropped 6; count of bases not matched to a gene: 7. Germline-derived CDR1 and CDR2 are MNHNY and SVGAGI (reference sequence). CDR3 sequence: CASSRTSGSSEQYV. Written as DNA, the CDR3 is TGTGCCAGCAGTCGGACTAGCGGTTCTTCCGAGCAGTACGTC.

The V and J genes are TRBV30 and TRBJ1-4; TRBD1 agrees at 7 bases. V shed 5 bases and J 7 bases; nucleotides not matched to a gene: 10. CDR1 and CDR2 from the germline V gene are GTSNPN and SVGIG (reference sequence). This CDR3 is built from 14 residues. DNA of the CDR3: TGTGCCTGGGGATCCGGGACAGCAGCTGAAAAACTGTTTTTT. This gives the protein CAWGSGTAAEKLFF.

V usage is TRBV18 and J usage is TRBJ2-5; 9 bases match TRBD1. The CDR3 loop spans 15 amino acids. Trimming cost V 0 bases and J 4 bases; bases outside gene matches: 3. Germline V CDR1 and CDR2: KGHSH, LQKENI. This chain's CDR3 is CASSPPTGGGETQYF. The CDR3 DNA is TGTGCCAGCTCACCACCGACAGGGGGGGGAGAGACCCAGTACTTC.

In its sample, this clone was seen once. This sequence joins TRBV5-6 and TRBJ1-2; D gene uncertain. From germline, CDR1 is SGHDT and CDR2 YYEEEE. Trimming took 6 bases from V and 0 from J, leaving 9 bases between them. The CDR3 extends over 13 amino acids. The CDR3 is CASTLKTNYGYTF. CDR3 DNA sequence: TGTGCCAGCACCCTAAAAACTAACTATGGCTACACCTTC. Together with reference TRBV5-6 and TRBJ1-2, the CDR3 gives the full variable domain: DAGVTQSPTHLIKTRGQQVTLRCSPKSGHDTVSWYQQALGQGPQFIFQYYEEEERQRGNFPDRFSGHQFPNYSSELNVNALLLGDSALYLCASTLKTNYGYTFGSGTRLTVV.

V is TRBV3-1 (or the pseudogene TRBV3-2) and J is TRBJ1-3, with D perhaps matching TRBD1 (5 bases). This CDR3 is built from 17 residues. From germline, CDR1 is LGHDT and CDR2 YNNKEL (reference sequence). Between the trimmed V and J ends, which lost 3 bases and 0 bases, there was a span of 15 bases. As DNA, the CDR3 is TGTGCCAGCAGCCAGGTCGGGGCTGTCTACTCTGGAAACACCATATATTTT. This sequence encodes CASSQVGAVYSGNTIYF.

This clone was found a few times. V is TRBV6-1 and J is TRBJ1-6; the D is unclear. CDR1 and CDR2 (germline): MNHNS, SASEGT. The CDR3 sequence is 16 residues long. Trimming removed 2 bases from V and 7 bases from J, with 15 bases in between. The CDR3 loop is CASSERLLWTNSPLHF. The CDR3 bases are TGTGCCAGCAGTGAAAGGCTCCTGTGGACCAATTCACCCCTCCACTTT.

The chain recombines TRBV28 with TRBJ1-2; D is unresolved. Trimming took off 3 bases at V and 4 bases at J, with 6 bases between the two ends. The CDR3 sequence is 12 residues long. Germline values: CDR1 MDHEN, CDR2 SYDVKM. CDR3 in amino acids: CASSLGLYGYTF. CDR3 sequence (DNA): TGTGCCAGCAGTTTGGGCCTCTATGGCTACACCTTC.

V and J are TRBV6-5 and TRBJ2-1, with TRBD1 matching 9 bases. The CDR3 sequence is 15 residues long. In germline, CDR1 is MNHEY, CDR2 SVGAGI. The trim removed 8 bases at V and 2 bases at J, leaving 7 bases unmatched. The CDR3 protein is CASLTGTGPYNEQFF. The CDR3 nucleotides are TGTGCCAGCCTCACCGGGACAGGGCCCTACAATGAGCAGTTCTTC.

J is TRBJ2-5 and V is TRBV9, with 10 bases matching TRBD1. In germline, CDR1 is SGDLS, CDR2 YYNGEE. The CDR3 loop spans 16 amino acids. V gave up 3 bases and J gave up 5 bases; unmatched junction bases: 10. DNA of the CDR3: TGTGCCAGCAGCGATACCGGGACAGGGGAATGGGAGACCCAGTACTTC. Translated: CASSDTGTGEWETQYF.

The CDR3: CASSISAGGYYEQYV. In DNA, the CDR3 is TGTGCCAGTAGTATTAGTGCTGGGGGATACTACGAGCAGTACGTC. The V and J genes are TRBV19 and TRBJ2-7, with D perhaps being TRBD1 or TRBD2 (5 bases each). This CDR3 has 15 amino acids. V was shortened by 3 bases and J by 3 bases, with 15 bases between the two germline ends. Germline values: CDR1 LNHDA, CDR2 SQIVND (reference sequence).

The CDR3 DNA sequence: TGCGCCAGCAGTAACGGAGGCTCTGGGGCCAACGTCCTGACTTTC. This translates into CASSNGGSGANVLTF. The chain combines TRBV10-1 with TRBJ2-6, with D possibly matching TRBD2 (5 bases). V was clipped by 5 bases and J by 0 bases, with 8 bases between them. CDR3 length equals 15 residues. Germline CDR1 WNHNN, CDR2 SYGVQD (reference sequence).

V gene TRBV11-2 combines with J gene TRBJ1-1, with 10 bases fitting TRBD1. The germline V gene encodes CDR1 SGHAT and CDR2 FQNNGV. V shed 5 bases, J shed 4 bases, and the junction held 4 bases outside the gene matches. This CDR3 contains 14 residues. Here the CDR3 reads CASSTRTGGTEAFF. DNA for the CDR3: TGTGCCAGCAGCACCAGGACAGGGGGCACTGAAGCTTTCTTT.

This clone was picked up a small number of times. The chain is built from TRBV7-9 and TRBJ1-1; 8 bases align to TRBD1. This CDR3 is 14 amino acids long. J gave up 6 bases and V 4 bases, and 7 bases lay outside the gene matches. CDR1 and CDR2 from the germline V gene are SEHNR and FQNEAQ (reference sequence). As DNA, the CDR3 is TGTGCCAGCAGCTCCACGGACAGGGCGGCTGAAGCTTTCTTT. Amino acid sequence: CASSSTDRAAEAFF. The full variable domain, with the rest looked up from reference TRBV7-9 and TRBJ1-1, is DTGVSQNPRHKITKRGQNVTFRCDPISEHNRLYWYRQTLGQGPEFLTYFQNEAQLEKSRLLSDRFSAERPKGSFSTLEIQRTEQGDSAMYLCASSSTDRAAEAFFGQGTRLTVV.

J is TRBJ1-5 and V is TRBV5-5, with a weak D call TRBD1 (5 bases). Trimming took off 2 bases at V and 4 bases at J, with 16 bases between the two ends. The CDR3 contains 16 residues. Germline CDR1 reads SGHKS; CDR2 reads YYEKEE (reference sequence). The CDR3 DNA is TGTGCCAGCAGCTTTATTATTGGGGCGGGAAATCAGCCCCAGCATTTT. Translating it yields CASSFIIGAGNQPQHF.